These 21 T cell receptor beta chains were all obtained from the same sample, sequenced in a study of T cells after yellow fever vaccination (dated by TCRdb to between 2018 and 2021). The sample's treatment or condition, from its label and the paper: live attenuated yellow fever vaccine strain. Preparation of the library involved 5' RACE. The instrument given in TCRdb is Illumina NovaSeq 6000. The raw public reads went through TCRdb reprocessing: fastp at Q25, MiXCR clone calling, in-frame beta chains kept. Here each entry gathers all rows of one CDR3 protein and keeps the most common genes and DNA. The sample table shows 350,000 to 450,000 distinct CDR3 sequences, and around 20% are seen once. Clones ranked in the top ten supply about 18% of the sample. Sequencing used PBMCs, obtained before the yellow fever booster vaccination. The receptors originated from a man between 18 and 29 years old who received the YFV17D yellow fever vaccine.

This clonotype was recorded a few times. The CDR3 is CASSSPQGLTEAFF. The CDR3 nucleotides are TGTGCCAGCAGTTCCCCCCAGGGGTTGACTGAAGCTTTCTTT. V gene TRBV6-2 or TRBV6-3 combines with J gene TRBJ1-1, with D perhaps TRBD1 (6 bases). The V end was cut by 4 bases, the J end by 5 bases, with 14 bases between. The CDR3 sequence is 14 residues long. Germline V gene sequence: CDR1 MNHEY, CDR2 SVGEGT.

This clonotype was detected a few times. CDR3 protein: CASMGYTEAFF. The CDR3 nucleotides are TGTGCCAGCATGGGGTACACTGAAGCTTTCTTT. The chain recombines TRBV25-1 with TRBJ1-1, with D unclear. The CDR3 length is 11 residues. Trimming stripped 7 bases from V and 3 bases from J, with 6 bases between. Germline loops: CDR1 MGHDK, CDR2 SYGVNS. Full variable domain (remainder filled in from reference TRBV25-1 and TRBJ1-1): EADIYQTPRYLVIGTGKKITLECSQTMGHDKMYWYQQDPGMELHLIHYSYGVNSTEKGDLSSESTVSRIRTEHFPLTLESARPSHTSQYLCASMGYTEAFFGQGTRLTVV.

This clonotype was detected many times. The rearrangement links TRBV6-1 to TRBJ1-5; 7 bases fit TRBD1. Germline CDR1 is MNHNS and CDR2 is SASEGT. This CDR3 contains 14 residues. Unmatched junction bases numbered 8, after V lost 5 bases and J lost 7 bases. The CDR3 loop reads CASSQTGQEQPQHF. The DNA of the CDR3 is TGTGCCAGCAGTCAGACAGGGCAGGAACAGCCCCAGCATTTT.

This clonotype was seen more than once but under ten times. The rearrangement uses TRBV11-2 and TRBJ2-1, with a possible D match to TRBD1 (6 bases). With 3 bases removed from V and 8 bases from J, the gap between germline ends came to 17 bases. In germline, CDR1 is SGHAT, CDR2 FQNNGV. The CDR3 has 15 residues. CDR3 loop: CASSFYRAAIDEQFF. The CDR3 DNA sequence: TGTGCCAGCAGCTTCTACAGGGCTGCTATCGATGAGCAGTTCTTC.

This clonotype has more than one count but fewer than ten. The chain recombines TRBV6-2 or TRBV6-3 with TRBJ2-1, with D hard to call. Germline CDR1 MNHEY, CDR2 SVGEGT. The CDR3 covers 15 residues. Trimming removed 5 bases at V and 0 bases at J, with 11 bases between. In nucleotides, the CDR3 is TGTGCCAGCAGTCCCCGGGCCTCCTCCTACAATGAGCAGTTCTTC. It encodes CASSPRASSYNEQFF.

This clonotype was detected only a few times. The genes are TRBV6-2 or TRBV6-3 and TRBJ2-7; D is possibly TRBD1 or TRBD2 (5 bases each). Trimming took 2 bases from V and 2 from J, leaving 10 bases between them. Per the germline V gene, CDR1 is MNHEY and CDR2 is SVGEGT. The CDR3 is 14 amino acids. CDR3: CASSYGQGPYEQYV. As DNA, the CDR3 is TGTGCCAGCAGTTACGGCCAGGGACCCTACGAGCAGTACGTC.

The V call is TRBV20-1, the J call TRBJ1-2; TRBD1 might be the D (5 bases). The germline V gene encodes CDR1 DFQATT and CDR2 SNEGSKA (reference sequence). CDR3 length: 12 residues. The V end lost 6 bases, the J end lost 4 bases, and 12 bases lay between the germline ends. The CDR3 region has the DNA TGCAGTGCGGGCAGGGTGTCCTATGGCTACACCTTC. Translating it yields CSAGRVSYGYTF.

In this sample, this clonotype turned up a few times. This sequence joins TRBV7-2 and TRBJ1-2; 7 bases align to TRBD1. J gave up 5 bases and V 5 bases, and 8 bases lay outside the gene matches. Germline CDR1 and CDR2: SGHTA and FQGNSA. The CDR3 length is 14 residues. In DNA, the CDR3 is TGTGCCAGCAGCCGTGACAGGGTTGTTTATGGCTACACCTTC. Translated: CASSRDRVVYGYTF.

This chain uses TRBV6-6 with TRBJ1-1; 10 bases map to TRBD1. This CDR3 is built from 14 residues. The germline V gene has CDR1 MNHNY and CDR2 SVGAGI (reference sequence). J was trimmed by 3 bases and V by 7 bases; bases with no gene match: 5. The CDR3: CASTKDRGYTEAFF. The CDR3, as DNA: TGTGCCAGCACCAAGGACAGGGGGTACACTGAAGCTTTCTTT.

A few counts support this clonotype. The chain combines TRBV6-6 with TRBJ1-3; weak D call: TRBD1 (6 bases). Trimming removed 0 bases from V and 5 bases from J, with 11 bases in between. Germline V lookup: CDR1 MNHNY, CDR2 SVGAGI (reference sequence). CDR3 length: 15 amino acids. CDR3 DNA sequence: TGTGCCAGCAGTTACTCGACAGGTTGGAGAAACACCATATATTTT. This translates into CASSYSTGWRNTIYF.

The V and J genes are TRBV28 and TRBJ2-7; TRBD2 matches at 7 bases. There are 15 residues in the CDR3. With 2 bases clipped from V and 4 bases from J, the junction kept 8 bases outside the gene matches. CDR1 and CDR2 (germline): MDHEN, SYDVKM. The CDR3 DNA follows: TGTGCCAGCAGTTTAGGGGCTAGCGGATCTTACGAGCAGTACTTC. Its translation is CASSLGASGSYEQYF.

The V gene is TRBV6-6, the J gene TRBJ2-3, with D perhaps TRBD1 (6 bases). The V and J ends lost 8 bases and 5 bases respectively, with 17 bases between them. The CDR3 covers 14 residues. Per germline, CDR1 MNHNY and CDR2 SVGAGI (reference sequence). The CDR3 loop is CASLRDKPKDTQYF. The CDR3 DNA sequence: TGTGCCAGCCTCCGGGACAAACCCAAAGATACGCAGTATTTT.

In this sample, this clonotype turned up a few times. CDR3 nucleotides: TGCGCCAGCAGCCCGGCCGGGACACTGAGGCATGAGCAGTTCTTC. Amino acids: CASSPAGTLRHEQFF. The chain joins TRBV4-3 to TRBJ2-1; TRBD1 might be the D (6 bases). The germline CDR1 and CDR2 sequences are LGHNA and YSLEER. The CDR3 is 15 residues long. Trimming took off 4 bases at V and 8 bases at J, with 18 bases between the two ends.

This clonotype has just a few counts. V gene TRBV16 combines with J gene TRBJ1-1; no clear D gene. V was shortened by 1 base and J by 4 bases, with 10 bases between the two germline ends. CDR1 and CDR2 (germline): KGHSY, FQNENV. CDR3 size: 14 residues. The CDR3, as DNA: TGTGCCAGCAGCCAATGGAGGTCACGCACTGAAGCTTTCTTT. Translating it yields CASSQWRSRTEAFF.

This clonotype was counted between two and nine times. V and J are TRBV28 and TRBJ1-5; 8 bases map to TRBD1. There are 13 residues in the CDR3. Germline CDR1 and CDR2: MDHEN and SYDVKM. After removal of 6 bases from V and 6 bases from J, the junction contained 4 bases not matched to a gene. CDR3 protein: CASRKDRVQPQHF. The CDR3 region has the DNA TGTGCCAGCAGAAAGGACAGGGTTCAGCCCCAGCATTTT.

The J gene is TRBJ1-5, the V gene TRBV7-2, with D possibly matching TRBD1 (5 bases). Germline CDR1 is SGHTA and CDR2 is FQGNSA. V lost 7 bases to trimming and J lost 3 bases, with 16 bases between them. This CDR3 comprises 15 residues. Here the CDR3 reads CASTQFGTANQPQHF. The CDR3 DNA sequence: TGTGCCAGCACTCAATTCGGGACGGCCAATCAGCCCCAGCATTTT.

The CDR3 loop reads CATSTQGNTIYF. As DNA, the CDR3 is TGTGCCACCAGCACCCAGGGAAACACCATATATTTT. The chain employs TRBV15 and TRBJ1-3; no reliable D call. V lost 4 bases, J lost 4 bases, and 5 bases lay in between. Germline V lookup: CDR1 LNHNV, CDR2 YYDKDF (reference sequence). This CDR3 has 12 residues.

The genes are TRBV28 and TRBJ2-7; D may be TRBD2 (6 bases). With 5 bases removed from V and 3 bases from J, the gap between germline ends came to 14 bases. Germline-derived CDR1 and CDR2 are MDHEN and SYDVKM. The CDR3 has 14 residues. The CDR3 region is CASSTVRGGYEQYV. The CDR3 DNA sequence: TGTGCCAGCAGTACCGTTCGGGGAGGCTACGAGCAGTACGTC.

This clonotype showed up just a few times. The genes are TRBV5-1 and TRBJ1-2, with TRBD1 matching over 8 bases. Germline-derived CDR1 and CDR2 are SGHRS and YFSETQ. The V segment lost 1 base and the J segment 1 base; nucleotides outside the gene matches: 12. There are 18 residues in the CDR3. The CDR3 loop reads CASSLRAYRTGINYGYTF. The CDR3, as DNA: TGCGCCAGCAGCTTGAGGGCGTATCGGACAGGGATTAACTATGGCTACACCTTC.

The count of this clonotype is one. The gene calls are TRBV7-9 and TRBJ1-3; 7 bases fit TRBD1. This CDR3 region has 17 residues. CDR1 is SEHNR, CDR2 FQNEAQ, per germline (reference sequence). The V and J ends lost 4 bases and 3 bases, in that order; junction bases with no gene match: 12. This CDR3 reads CASSSMRQGVSGNTIYF. DNA for the CDR3: TGTGCCAGCAGCTCCATGCGACAGGGAGTAAGTGGAAACACCATATATTTT.

The chain joins TRBV6-6 to TRBJ1-1, with TRBD1 as a possible D gene (6 bases). Germline CDR1 and CDR2: MNHNY and SVGAGI (reference sequence). V gave up 6 bases and J gave up 6 bases, with 14 bases separating them. The CDR3 length is 13 residues. This CDR3 reads CASSPRGYAEAFF. The CDR3 nucleotides are TGTGCCAGCAGCCCTAGGGGGTACGCTGAAGCTTTCTTT.